The clone carrying this T cell receptor (beta chain) came up many times. The antigen is undetermined. This sample is drawn from a study of T cells in Graves' hyperthyroidism and ophthalmopathy. Whole-study findings and limits: Researchers found most expanded thyroid clonotypes above 0.001 in blood as well. Prediction of ophthalmopathy progression came a median around 6.5 months pre-onset.

Using RNA transcripts as the source, TCR beta CDR3 regions were amplified. The study used the HTBI primer set for a first-round RT-PCR of the TCR CDR3. TCRdb reanalysed the multiplex PCR reads using MiXCR and keeps one entry per CDR3 protein. The sample yields about 360,000 distinct CDR3 sequences, roughly 13% seen once. Subjects aged 18 to 65 presented with newly diagnosed hyperthyroidism of less than 2 months' duration. Lactation, pregnancy, other autoimmune disease or uncontrolled infection led to exclusion of patients. This CDR3 spans 19 amino acids. The trim removed 2 bases at V and 0 bases at J, leaving 10 bases unmatched. Germline loops: CDR1 MNHNS, CDR2 SASEGT.

This sequence was found in a woman aged 18-29 years with Graves' hyperthyroidism. The material sequenced was blood. This rearrangement joins TRBV6-1 to TRBJ2-3, with 11 bases fitting TRBD2. The CDR3 here is CASSEIWLAGGSSTDTQYF. The CDR3 region has the DNA TGTGCCAGCAGTGAAATCTGGCTAGCGGGGGGAAGTAGCACAGATACGCAGTATTTT.